This T cell receptor (beta chain) emerged from a study of molecular identifiers for immune sequencing clone quantification. Study-wide points: Clones with over 20 RNA copies captured over 97% of effector molecules but under 1% of naive ones. Detecting spiked Jurkat TCR RNA from one cell among about a million naive cells was reportedly possible.

This CDR3 comprises 15 residues. Trimming left V 1 base short and J 4 bases short, with 13 bases between. Per the germline V gene, CDR1 is SGHAT and CDR2 is FQNNGV. TCRdb analysed the PCR reads with MiXCR anew, one entry per CDR3 protein. The data hold about 86,000 distinct CDR3 sequences, with around a quarter observed a single time. A word on this clonotype: Its antigen remains unidentified.

The receptor was isolated from a human donor in good health. Some libraries in this study had Jurkat cell RNA spiked in. Sequences were obtained from naive CD8+ T cells from blood, with Jurkat cell RNA spiked in. The sample's subset: FACS-sorted CD8+CD4-CCR7+CD45RA+ naive T cells. This rearrangement joins TRBV11-2 to TRBJ1-1, with D perhaps matching TRBD1 (5 bases). Here the CDR3 DNA reads TGTGCCAGCAGCTTAGCTACAGGAGAGGGCACTGAAGCTTTCTTT. It encodes CASSLATGEGTEAFF.